The 28 T cell receptor beta chains presented below share a single source sample, sequenced in a study of T cells in Graves' hyperthyroidism and ophthalmopathy. RNA transcripts yielded amplified TCR beta CDR3 regions. The study used the HTBI primer set for a first-round RT-PCR of the TCR CDR3. TCRdb reprocessed the multiplex PCR reads with MiXCR, giving one entry per CDR3 protein. The sample lists about 500,000 distinct CDR3 sequences, 16% occurring once. The sequenced material came from blood. The receptor set was obtained from a woman aged 18 to 35 with Graves' hyperthyroidism.

This clonotype was recorded at least ten times. The V gene is TRBV20-1, the J gene TRBJ2-1; TRBD2 aligns across 13 bases. Trimming removed 6 bases from V and 5 bases from J; junction bases left unmatched: 4. This CDR3 comprises 14 residues. Germline assignment: CDR1 DFQATT and CDR2 SNEGSKA (reference sequence). The chain's CDR3 is CSARLAGGDNEQFF. The CDR3 nucleotides are TGCAGTGCAAGACTAGCGGGAGGCGACAATGAGCAGTTCTTC.

As for this clonotype: One base away lies a much larger clone, so this may be a sequencing read error. The rearrangement links TRBV7-9 to TRBJ1-4; D is ambiguous. CDR1 and CDR2 (germline): SEHNR, FQNEAQ (reference sequence). The length of the CDR3 is 14 residues. CDR3 nucleotide sequence: TGTGCCACCAGCTTAGTAGGGACTAATGAAAAACTGTTTTTT. It codes for CATSLVGTNEKLFF.

The CDR3 protein is CASSLGSTGTGENINYNEQFF. CDR3 coding DNA: TGTGCCAGCAGTTTGGGCTCCACCGGGACAGGGGAGAATATCAACTACAATGAGCAGTTCTTC. The V and J genes are TRBV27 and TRBJ2-1; the match to TRBD1 covers 10 bases. The germline gives CDR1 MNHEY, CDR2 SMNVEV (reference sequence). With V trimmed by 3 bases and J by 3 bases, 20 bases remained unmatched. CDR3 length: 21 amino acids.

V and J are TRBV20-1 and TRBJ2-3, with 10 bases lining up with TRBD2. J gave up 4 bases and V 0 bases, and 1 base lay outside the gene matches. CDR1 is DFQATT, CDR2 SNEGSKA, per germline (reference sequence). The CDR3 runs 14 residues. CDR3 sequence (DNA): TGCAGTGCTAGAGAGCTAGCGGGGGCAGATACGCAGTATTTT. Protein product: CSARELAGADTQYF.

This clonotype was detected many times. The rearrangement joins TRBV12-3 or TRBV12-4 to TRBJ2-2; D is unclear. Deletions cut 7 bases from V and 0 bases from J, with 18 bases between. The CDR3 is 17 amino acids. The CDR3 DNA is TGTGCCAGCACCGCCAGCGTCTCCTACGCGAACACCGGGGAGCTGTTTTTT. The encoded protein is CASTASVSYANTGELFF.

At least ten counts were recorded for this clonotype. This sequence joins TRBV6-1 and TRBJ1-6; no clear D gene. This CDR3 has 13 residues. Germline V CDR1 and CDR2: MNHNS, SASEGT. Trimming removed 7 bases at V and 5 bases at J, with 9 bases between. The DNA for the CDR3 is TGTGCCAGCACGCAGGATGATAATTCACCCCTCCACTTT. This encodes CASTQDDNSPLHF.

This clonotype has at least ten counts. The chain recombines TRBV7-9 with TRBJ1-6; D is possibly TRBD1 (6 bases). V lost 5 bases and J 8 bases, leaving 16 bases between the germline ends. Germline-derived CDR1 and CDR2 are SEHNR and FQNEAQ (reference sequence). This CDR3 comprises 15 residues. The CDR3 reads CASSRDTQWDSPLHF. The CDR3 DNA reads as TGTGCCAGCAGCCGGGACACTCAATGGGATTCACCCCTCCACTTT.

This clonotype was counted many times. The genes are TRBV6-1 and TRBJ2-7; 8 nucleotides align to TRBD1. Germline values: CDR1 MNHNS, CDR2 SASEGT. Germline trimming cut 6 bases from V and 2 bases from J; bases unmatched to any gene: 6. The CDR3 totals 14 residues. The CDR3 sequence is CASRRDRRPYEQYF. The CDR3 DNA follows: TGTGCCAGCAGACGGGACAGGCGCCCCTACGAGCAGTACTTC.

This clonotype showed up many times. The chain is built from TRBV7-6 and TRBJ2-6, with D possibly matching TRBD2 (7 bases). V dropped 2 bases and J dropped 4 bases, with 12 bases sitting between them. The CDR3 has 16 residues. Germline loops: CDR1 SGHVS, CDR2 FNYEAQ. CDR3 residues: CASSLIAGAGANVLTF. The DNA for the CDR3 is TGTGCCAGCAGCTTAATCGCGGGGGCCGGGGCCAACGTCCTGACTTTC.

The chain is built from TRBV29-1 and TRBJ1-2, with unresolved D. The CDR3 covers 12 residues. V was trimmed by 5 bases and J by 4 bases, leaving 11 bases between them. The germline V gene has CDR1 SQVTM and CDR2 ANQGSEA. The CDR3 DNA sequence: TGCAGCGTTAAGGTAGAATTCTATGGCTACACCTTC. Translated, it gives CSVKVEFYGYTF. Filled out from reference TRBV29-1 and TRBJ1-2, the complete variable domain reads SAVISQKPSRDICQRGTSLTIQCQVDSQVTMMFWYRQQPGQSLTLIATANQGSEATYESGFVIDKFPISRPNLTFSTLTVSNMSPEDSSIYLCSVKVEFYGYTFGSGTRLTVV.

Note on this clonotype: Germline is not matched at one junction end, which may reflect a read error. The chain employs TRBV9 and TRBJ1-5; D remains ambiguous. The CDR3 length is 15 residues. Germline lookup yields CDR1 SGDLS and CDR2 YYNGEE. This CDR3 is CASSVSGGSSQPQHF. The CDR3, as DNA: TGTGCCAGCAGCGTTTCCGGCGGCAGCAGTCAGCCCCAGCATTTT.

This clonotype was counted a single time. This rearrangement joins TRBV24-1 to TRBJ1-2; 10 positions agree with TRBD1. Germline assignment: CDR1 KGHDR and CDR2 SFDVKD. The CDR3 loop spans 15 amino acids. J gave up 3 bases and V 5 bases, and 5 bases lay outside the gene matches. Here the CDR3 reads CATSVGTGVHYGYTF. CDR3 in DNA: TGTGCCACCAGTGTCGGGACAGGGGTTCACTATGGCTACACCTTC.

In this sample, this clonotype turned up many times. V and J are TRBV10-1 and TRBJ1-4; TRBD1 might be the D (5 bases). The CDR3 totals 15 residues. CDR1 is WNHNN, CDR2 SYGVQD, per germline (reference sequence). The V and J ends lost 10 bases and 6 bases respectively, with 21 bases between them. CDR3 residues: CATFLGGAKDEKLFF. For the CDR3, the DNA is TGCGCCACTTTCCTAGGAGGGGCGAAGGATGAAAAACTGTTTTTT.

The table lists this clonotype with a few counts. This sequence joins TRBV6-2 or TRBV6-3 and TRBJ1-5; D not certain. The germline gives CDR1 MNHEY, CDR2 SVGEGT. There are 15 residues in the CDR3. V was trimmed by 0 bases and J by 5 bases, leaving 11 bases between them. The CDR3 bases are TGTGCCAGCAGTTACTCGAGTCCAGCCGATCAGCCCCAGCATTTT. It encodes CASSYSSPADQPQHF.

In this sample, this clonotype turned up a few times. The rearrangement uses TRBV6-2 or TRBV6-3 and TRBJ1-6; D is ambiguous. This CDR3 contains 17 residues. Per germline, CDR1 MNHEY and CDR2 SVGEGT. V lost 6 bases and J 4 bases, leaving 19 bases between the germline ends. The CDR3 protein is CASSDDPDVLYNSPLHF. The CDR3 nucleotides are TGTGCCAGCAGCGACGACCCGGACGTTCTGTATAATTCACCCCTCCACTTT.

This clonotype has ten or more counts. The CDR3 nucleotides read TGCGCCAGCAGCCATCAAGAGGCAGATACGCAGTATTTT. Translated: CASSHQEADTQYF. The chain carries TRBV4-1 and TRBJ2-3; D is undetermined. The CDR3 has 13 amino acids. V lost 3 bases and J lost 4, with 8 bases in between. The V gene's germline CDR1 is MGHRA and CDR2 YSYEKL.

This chain connects TRBV14 to TRBJ2-3; no reliable D call. The CDR3 loop spans 18 amino acids. With 0 bases removed from V and 0 bases from J, the gap between germline ends came to 16 bases. CDR1 and CDR2 (germline): SGHDN, FVKESK. In DNA form, the CDR3 reads TGTGCCAGCAGCCAAGACCCCTTTTGGCGCCCTAGCACAGATACGCAGTATTTT. Protein sequence: CASSQDPFWRPSTDTQYF.

Many counts were recorded for this clonotype. This sequence joins TRBV12-3 or TRBV12-4 and TRBJ2-7, with D tentatively TRBD1 (5 bases). V dropped 0 bases and J dropped 7 bases, with 10 bases sitting between them. This CDR3 has 13 residues. The CDR3 coding sequence is TGTGCCAGCAGTTTAGCGGGGCTTCGGGAGCAGTACTTC. This codes for CASSLAGLREQYF.

The J gene is TRBJ2-7, the V gene TRBV20-1; 8 positions agree with TRBD1. Unmatched junction bases numbered 9, after V lost 2 bases and J lost 0 bases. Germline V gene data show CDR1 as DFQATT and CDR2 as SNEGSKA (reference sequence). The CDR3 consists of 16 residues. The CDR3 coding sequence is TGCAGTGCTAGAAAAGACAGGGGCACGGGCTCCTACGAGCAGTACTTC. Amino acid sequence: CSARKDRGTGSYEQYF.

This clonotype was recorded at least ten times. The chain combines TRBV3-1 with TRBJ2-7; no firm D call. Trimming took off 1 base at V and 0 bases at J, with 16 bases between the two ends. This CDR3 is built from 17 residues. Per germline, CDR1 LGHDT and CDR2 YNNKEL (reference sequence). The CDR3 protein is CASSQVGAGAASYEQYF. In nucleotides, the CDR3 is TGTGCCAGCAGCCAAGTCGGTGCAGGCGCGGCCTCCTACGAGCAGTACTTC.

This clonotype was counted many times. The gene calls are TRBV7-2 and TRBJ2-5; 14 nucleotides match TRBD2. Trimming at V came to 1 base and at J to 6 bases, leaving 7 bases not matched to a gene. The CDR3 loop spans 17 amino acids. CDR1 and CDR2 from the germline V gene are SGHTA and FQGNSA. The CDR3 DNA sequence: TGTGCCAGCAGCTTAGAGACTAGCGGGGGGGCCGTAAAGACCCAGTACTTC. This encodes CASSLETSGGAVKTQYF. The variable domain in full, completed from reference TRBV7-2 and TRBJ2-5, reads GAGVSQSPSNKVTEKGKDVELRCDPISGHTALYWYRQSLGQGLEFLIYFQGNSAPDKSGLPSDRFSAERTGGSVSTLTIQRTQQEDSAVYLCASSLETSGGAVKTQYFGPGTRLLVL.

This chain uses TRBV3-1 with TRBJ2-3, with 8 bases fitting TRBD1. The CDR3 loop spans 12 amino acids. The germline gives CDR1 LGHDT, CDR2 YNNKEL (reference sequence). J was trimmed by 12 bases and V by 4 bases; bases with no gene match: 6. The CDR3 DNA reads as TGTGCCAGCAGCCGAGACAGGGGAGGTCAGTATTTT. Protein product: CASSRDRGGQYF.

This clonotype was seen repeatedly, ten times or more. CDR3: CATDVWGLGNQPQHF. DNA of the CDR3: TGTGCCACCGATGTGTGGGGGCTCGGCAATCAGCCCCAGCATTTT. The chain recombines TRBV6-1 with TRBJ1-5; tentative D call: TRBD1 (6 bases). The CDR3 loop spans 15 amino acids. V was trimmed by 10 bases and J by 2 bases, leaving 18 bases between them. Germline V lookup: CDR1 MNHNS, CDR2 SASEGT.

V usage is TRBV24-1 and J usage is TRBJ1-2, with 10 nucleotides matching TRBD1. CDR1 and CDR2 (germline): KGHDR, SFDVKD. CDR3 length equals 13 residues. With 5 bases clipped from V and 6 bases from J, the junction kept 2 bases outside the gene matches. CDR3 residues: CATSAGTGDGYTF. CDR3 coding DNA: TGTGCCACCAGTGCCGGGACAGGGGATGGCTACACCTTC.

The chain combines TRBV24-1 with TRBJ2-1; 11 bases match TRBD2. V trimming: 6 bases; J trimming: 1 base; junction bases outside the gene matches: 4. CDR1 and CDR2 from the germline V gene are KGHDR and SFDVKD. The CDR3 has 16 amino acids. The CDR3 region has the DNA TGTGCCACCAGTTCCCCTAGCGGGGGGTCCTACAATGAGCAGTTCTTC. It translates to CATSSPSGGSYNEQFF.

The rearrangement links TRBV19 to TRBJ1-1; no reliable D call. The germline V gene has CDR1 LNHDA and CDR2 SQIVND (reference sequence). The CDR3 extends over 16 amino acids. The V gene lost 3 bases and the J gene lost 2 bases, with 16 bases spanning the gap. CDR3 DNA sequence: TGTGCCAGTAGTATTGGCCGGATGGCCGGAAACACTGAAGCTTTCTTT. It encodes CASSIGRMAGNTEAFF.

This clonotype was counted only a few times. The V call is TRBV24-1, the J call TRBJ1-1; 10 bases are a match to TRBD1. Losses at the gene ends were 2 bases for V and 0 bases for J; bases not matched to a gene: 2. This CDR3 spans 16 amino acids. Germline CDR1 and CDR2: KGHDR and SFDVKD. CDR3 loop: CATSDSGTGVNTEAFF. The CDR3 nucleotides are TGTGCCACCAGTGATTCCGGGACAGGGGTGAACACTGAAGCTTTCTTT.

The CDR3 spells CASSQGAGDNEQFF. For the CDR3, the DNA is TGTGCCAGCAGCCAAGGGGCCGGCGACAATGAGCAGTTCTTC. V gene TRBV3-1 combines with J gene TRBJ2-1; D gene uncertain. The CDR3 is 14 residues long. Germline CDR1 and CDR2: LGHDT and YNNKEL (reference sequence). The germline V and J ends were trimmed by 1 base and 5 bases, with 9 bases remaining between them.